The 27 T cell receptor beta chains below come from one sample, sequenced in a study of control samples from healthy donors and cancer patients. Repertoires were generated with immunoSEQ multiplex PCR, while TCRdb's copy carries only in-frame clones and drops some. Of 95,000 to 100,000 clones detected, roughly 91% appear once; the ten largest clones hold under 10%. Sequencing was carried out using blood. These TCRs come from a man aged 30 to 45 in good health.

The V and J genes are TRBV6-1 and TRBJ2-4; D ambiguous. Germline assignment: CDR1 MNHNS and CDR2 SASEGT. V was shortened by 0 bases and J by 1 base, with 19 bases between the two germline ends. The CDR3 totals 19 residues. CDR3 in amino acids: CASSEASLGSKMAKNIQYF. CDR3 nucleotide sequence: TGTGCCAGCAGTGAAGCCTCCCTGGGCAGTAAAATGGCCAAAAACATTCAGTACTTC.

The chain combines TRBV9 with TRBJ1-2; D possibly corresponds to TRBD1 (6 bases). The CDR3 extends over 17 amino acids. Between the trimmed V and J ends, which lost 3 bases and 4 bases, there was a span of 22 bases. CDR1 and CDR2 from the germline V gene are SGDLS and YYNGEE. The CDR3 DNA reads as TGTGCCAGCAGCGAAGGCCCGCGGGGGCGGAAAGGCTATGGCTACACCTTC. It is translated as CASSEGPRGRKGYGYTF.

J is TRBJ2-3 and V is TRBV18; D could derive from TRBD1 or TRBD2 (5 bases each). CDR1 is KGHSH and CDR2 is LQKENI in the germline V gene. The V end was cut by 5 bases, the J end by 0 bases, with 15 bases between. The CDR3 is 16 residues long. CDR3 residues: CASSVYSGRSTDTQYF. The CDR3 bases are TGTGCCAGCTCAGTATACTCGGGACGGAGCACAGATACGCAGTATTTT.

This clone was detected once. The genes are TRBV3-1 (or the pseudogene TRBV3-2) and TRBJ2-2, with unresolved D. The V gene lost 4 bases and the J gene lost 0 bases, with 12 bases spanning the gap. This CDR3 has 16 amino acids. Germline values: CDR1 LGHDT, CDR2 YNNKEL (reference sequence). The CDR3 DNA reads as TGTGCCAGCAGCCTACACCCCGCCCCGAACACCGGGGAGCTGTTTTTT. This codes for CASSLHPAPNTGELFF.

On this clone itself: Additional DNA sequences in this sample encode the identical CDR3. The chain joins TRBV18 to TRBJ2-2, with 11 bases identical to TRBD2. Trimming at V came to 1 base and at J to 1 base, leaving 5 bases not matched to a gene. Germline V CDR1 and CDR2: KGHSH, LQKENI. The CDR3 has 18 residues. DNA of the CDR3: TGTGCCAGCTCACCACTAGCGGGAGGGCCCCTGAACACCGGGGAGCTGTTTTTT. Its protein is CASSPLAGGPLNTGELFF.

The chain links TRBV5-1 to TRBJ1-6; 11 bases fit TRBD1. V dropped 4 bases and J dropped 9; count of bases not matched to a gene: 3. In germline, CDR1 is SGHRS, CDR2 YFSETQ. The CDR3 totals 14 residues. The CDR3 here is CASSQDRGPSPLHF. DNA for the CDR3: TGCGCCAGCAGCCAGGACAGGGGGCCTTCACCCCTCCACTTT. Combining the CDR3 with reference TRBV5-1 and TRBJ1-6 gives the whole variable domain KAGVTQTPRYLIKTRGQQVTLSCSPISGHRSVSWYQQTPGQGLQFLFEYFSETQRNKGNFPGRFSGRQFSNSRSEMNVSTLELGDSALYLCASSQDRGPSPLHFGNGTRLTVT.

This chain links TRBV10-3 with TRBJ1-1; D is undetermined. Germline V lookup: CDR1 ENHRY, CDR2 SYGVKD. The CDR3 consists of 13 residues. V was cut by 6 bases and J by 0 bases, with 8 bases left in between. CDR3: CAISTGMNTEAFF. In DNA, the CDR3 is TGTGCCATCAGCACGGGGATGAACACTGAAGCTTTCTTT.

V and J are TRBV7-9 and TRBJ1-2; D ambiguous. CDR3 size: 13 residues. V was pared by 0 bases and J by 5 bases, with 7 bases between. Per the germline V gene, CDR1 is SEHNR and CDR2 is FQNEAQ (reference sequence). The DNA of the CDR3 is TGTGCCAGCAGCTTAGCGGCAGTGTATGGCTACACCTTC. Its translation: CASSLAAVYGYTF.

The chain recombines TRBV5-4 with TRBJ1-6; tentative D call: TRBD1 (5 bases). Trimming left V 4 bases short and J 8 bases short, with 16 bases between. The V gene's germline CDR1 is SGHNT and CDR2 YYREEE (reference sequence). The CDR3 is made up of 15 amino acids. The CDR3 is CASSPPGAMDSPLHF. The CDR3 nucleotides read TGTGCCAGCAGCCCACCCGGGGCTATGGATTCACCCCTCCACTTT.

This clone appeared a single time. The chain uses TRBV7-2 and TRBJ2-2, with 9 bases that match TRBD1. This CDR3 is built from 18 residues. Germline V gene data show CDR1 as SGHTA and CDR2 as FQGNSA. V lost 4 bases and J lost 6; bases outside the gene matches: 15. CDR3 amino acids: CASSSRVGSGQGAGELFF. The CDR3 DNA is TGTGCCAGCAGCTCTCGAGTGGGATCGGGACAGGGAGCCGGGGAGCTGTTTTTT.

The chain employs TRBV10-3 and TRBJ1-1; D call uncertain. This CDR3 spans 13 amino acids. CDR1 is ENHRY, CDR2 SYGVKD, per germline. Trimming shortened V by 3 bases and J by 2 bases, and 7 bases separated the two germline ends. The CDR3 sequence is CAISEVSNTEAFF. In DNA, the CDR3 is TGTGCCATCAGTGAAGTAAGTAACACTGAAGCTTTCTTT.

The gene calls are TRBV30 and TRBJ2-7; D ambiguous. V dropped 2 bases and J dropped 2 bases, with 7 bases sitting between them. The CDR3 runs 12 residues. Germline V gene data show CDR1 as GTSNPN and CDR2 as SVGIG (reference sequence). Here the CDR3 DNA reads TGTGCCTGGAGTTTCGGTACCTACGAGCAGTACTTC. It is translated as CAWSFGTYEQYF. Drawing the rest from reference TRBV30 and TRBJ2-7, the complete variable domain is SQTIHQWPATLVQPVGSPLSLECTVEGTSNPNLYWYRQAAGRGLQLLFYSVGIGQISSEVPQNLSASRPQDRQFILSSKKLLLSDSGFYLCAWSFGTYEQYFGPGTRLTVT.

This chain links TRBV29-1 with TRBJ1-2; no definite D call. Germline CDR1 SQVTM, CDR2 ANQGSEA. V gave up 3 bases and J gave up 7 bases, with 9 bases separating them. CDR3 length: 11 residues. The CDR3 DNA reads TGCAGCGTTGACACGGGAGGTGGCTACACCTTC. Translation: CSVDTGGGYTF.

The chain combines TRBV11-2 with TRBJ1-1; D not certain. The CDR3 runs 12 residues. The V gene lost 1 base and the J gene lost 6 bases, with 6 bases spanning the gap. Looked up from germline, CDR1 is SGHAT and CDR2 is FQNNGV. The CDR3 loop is CASSLGAPEAFF. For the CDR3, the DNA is TGTGCCAGCAGCTTAGGGGCACCTGAAGCTTTCTTT.

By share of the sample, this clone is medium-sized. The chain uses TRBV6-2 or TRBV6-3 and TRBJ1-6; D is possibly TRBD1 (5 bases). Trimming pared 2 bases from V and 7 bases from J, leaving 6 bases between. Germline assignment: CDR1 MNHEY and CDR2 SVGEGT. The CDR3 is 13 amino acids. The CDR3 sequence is CASSYRDNSPLHF. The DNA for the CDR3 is TGTGCCAGCAGTTACCGGGACAATTCACCCCTCCACTTT.

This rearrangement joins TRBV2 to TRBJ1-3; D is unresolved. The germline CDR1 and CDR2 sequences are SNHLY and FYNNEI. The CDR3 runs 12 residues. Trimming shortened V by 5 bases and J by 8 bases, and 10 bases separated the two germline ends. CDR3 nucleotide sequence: TGTGCCAGCAGTTACTCTGGGGACACCATATATTTT. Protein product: CASSYSGDTIYF.

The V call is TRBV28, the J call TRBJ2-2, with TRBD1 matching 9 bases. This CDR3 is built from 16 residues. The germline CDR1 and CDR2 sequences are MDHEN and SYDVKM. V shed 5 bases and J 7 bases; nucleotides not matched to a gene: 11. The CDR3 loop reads CASSTQGAQRHGELFF. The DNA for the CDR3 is TGTGCCAGCAGTACACAGGGGGCTCAAAGGCACGGGGAGCTGTTTTTT.

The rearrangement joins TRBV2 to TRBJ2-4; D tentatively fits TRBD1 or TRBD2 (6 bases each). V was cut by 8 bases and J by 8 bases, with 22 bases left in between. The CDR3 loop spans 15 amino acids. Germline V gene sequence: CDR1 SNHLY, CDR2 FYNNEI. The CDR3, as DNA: TGTGCCAGCTCCGAAACGGGGGCAAATCCCCACATTCAGTACTTC. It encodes CASSETGANPHIQYF. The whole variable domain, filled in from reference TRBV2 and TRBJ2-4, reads EPEVTQTPSHQVTQMGQEVILRCVPISNHLYFYWYRQILGQKVEFLVSFYNNEISEKSEIFDDQFSVERPDGSNFTLKIRSTKLEDSAMYFCASSETGANPHIQYFGAGTRLSVL.

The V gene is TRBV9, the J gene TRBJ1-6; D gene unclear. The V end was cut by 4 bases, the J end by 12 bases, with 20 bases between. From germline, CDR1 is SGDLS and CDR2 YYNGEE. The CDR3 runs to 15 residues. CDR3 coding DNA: TGTGCCAGCAGCCCCCGAGCCGCGGGTTGGGTACCCCTCCACTTT. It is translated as CASSPRAAGWVPLHF.

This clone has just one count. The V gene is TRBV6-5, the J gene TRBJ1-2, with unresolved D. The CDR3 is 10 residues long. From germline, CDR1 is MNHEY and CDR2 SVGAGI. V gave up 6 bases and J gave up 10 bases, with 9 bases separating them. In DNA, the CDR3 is TGTGCCAGCAGAGGGCAGGCCTACACCTTC. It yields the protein CASRGQAYTF.

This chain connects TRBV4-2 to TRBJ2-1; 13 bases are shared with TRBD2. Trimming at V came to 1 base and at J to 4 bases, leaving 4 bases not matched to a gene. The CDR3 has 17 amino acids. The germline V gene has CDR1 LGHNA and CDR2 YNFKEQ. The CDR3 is CASSQGLTSGGYNEQFF. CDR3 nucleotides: TGTGCCAGCAGCCAAGGCCTGACTAGCGGGGGGTACAATGAGCAGTTCTTC.

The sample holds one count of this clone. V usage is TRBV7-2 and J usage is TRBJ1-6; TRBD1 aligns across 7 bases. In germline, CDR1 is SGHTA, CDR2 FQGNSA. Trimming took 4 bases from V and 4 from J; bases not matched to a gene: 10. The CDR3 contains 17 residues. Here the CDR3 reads CASSSQGVNAYNSPLHF. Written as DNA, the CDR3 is TGTGCCAGCAGCTCTCAGGGGGTTAATGCTTATAATTCACCCCTCCACTTT.

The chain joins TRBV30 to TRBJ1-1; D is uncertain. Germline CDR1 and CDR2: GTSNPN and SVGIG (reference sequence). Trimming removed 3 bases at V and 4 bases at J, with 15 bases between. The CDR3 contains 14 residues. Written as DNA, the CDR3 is TGTGCCTGGAGCCGGAGGGCAGATCGCACTGAAGCTTTCTTT. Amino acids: CAWSRRADRTEAFF.

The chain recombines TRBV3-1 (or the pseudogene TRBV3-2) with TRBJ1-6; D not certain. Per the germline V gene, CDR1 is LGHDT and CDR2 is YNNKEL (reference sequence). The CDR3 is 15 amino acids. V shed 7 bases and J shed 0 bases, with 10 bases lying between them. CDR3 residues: CASTGSSSYNSPLHF. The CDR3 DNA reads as TGTGCCAGCACCGGGTCGAGCTCCTATAATTCACCCCTCCACTTT.

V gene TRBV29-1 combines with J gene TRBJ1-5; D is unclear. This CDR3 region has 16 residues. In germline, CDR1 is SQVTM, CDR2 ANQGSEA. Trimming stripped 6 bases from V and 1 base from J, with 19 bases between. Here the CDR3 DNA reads TGCAGCGTCCTCCCGGAAGGTCGAAACAGCAATCAGCCCCAGCATTTT. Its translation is CSVLPEGRNSNQPQHF.

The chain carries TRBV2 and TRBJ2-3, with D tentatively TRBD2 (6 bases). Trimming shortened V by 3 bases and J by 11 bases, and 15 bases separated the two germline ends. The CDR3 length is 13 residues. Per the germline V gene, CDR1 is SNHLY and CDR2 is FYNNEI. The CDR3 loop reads CASSDGGLGEQYF. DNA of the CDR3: TGTGCCAGCAGTGATGGAGGGCTGGGCGAGCAGTATTTT.

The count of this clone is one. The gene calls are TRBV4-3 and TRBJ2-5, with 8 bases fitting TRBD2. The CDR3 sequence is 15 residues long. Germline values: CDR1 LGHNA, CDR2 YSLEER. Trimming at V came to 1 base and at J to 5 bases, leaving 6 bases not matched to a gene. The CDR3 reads CASSQVRGRPETQYF. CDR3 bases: TGCGCCAGCAGCCAAGTCCGCGGGAGGCCCGAGACCCAGTACTTC.